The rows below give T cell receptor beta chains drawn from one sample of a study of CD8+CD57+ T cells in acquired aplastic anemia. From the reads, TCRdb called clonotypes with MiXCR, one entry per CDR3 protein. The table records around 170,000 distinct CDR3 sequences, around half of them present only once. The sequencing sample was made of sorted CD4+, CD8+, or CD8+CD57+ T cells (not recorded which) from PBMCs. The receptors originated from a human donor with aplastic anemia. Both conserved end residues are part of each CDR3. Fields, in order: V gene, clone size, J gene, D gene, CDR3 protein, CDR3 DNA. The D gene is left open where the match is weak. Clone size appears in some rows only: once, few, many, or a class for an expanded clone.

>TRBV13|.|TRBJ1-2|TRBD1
CASSRIPDRVGGYTF
TGTGCCAGCAGCCGAATACCCGACAGGGTAGGAGGCTACACCTTC
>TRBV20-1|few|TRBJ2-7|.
CSASGTYEQYF
TGCAGTGCTAGTGGCACCTACGAGCAGTACTTC
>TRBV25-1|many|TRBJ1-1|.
CASSEWKSNTEAFF
TGTGCCAGCAGTGAATGGAAGTCGAACACTGAAGCTTTCTTT
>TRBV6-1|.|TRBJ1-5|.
CASRTVNQPQHF
TGTGCCAGCAGGACGGTCAATCAGCCCCAGCATTTT
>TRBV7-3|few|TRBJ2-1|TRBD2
CASSAGVGSYNEQFF
TGTGCCAGCAGCGCGGGGGTTGGATCCTACAATGAGCAGTTCTTC
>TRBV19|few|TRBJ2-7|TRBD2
CASSAAGGYEQYF
TGTGCCAGTAGTGCGGCGGGAGGGTACGAGCAGTACTTC
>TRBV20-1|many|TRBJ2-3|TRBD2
CSARDSLAGEGDTQYF
TGCAGTGCTAGAGATAGCCTAGCGGGAGAGGGGGATACGCAGTATTTT
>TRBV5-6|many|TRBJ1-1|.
CASSLEVFGVDTEAFF
TGTGCCAGCAGCTTGGAGGTATTTGGGGTTGACACTGAAGCTTTCTTT
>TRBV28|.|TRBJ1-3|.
CASRGDINGNTIYF
TGTGCCAGCAGAGGAGACATAAATGGAAACACCATATATTTT
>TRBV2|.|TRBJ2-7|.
CASRDSVEVAYEQYF
TGTGCCAGCAGAGACAGCGTGGAAGTAGCCTACGAGCAGTACTTC
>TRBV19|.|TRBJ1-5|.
CASSFGVDNQPQHF
TGTGCCAGTAGTTTCGGAGTGGACAATCAGCCCCAGCATTTT
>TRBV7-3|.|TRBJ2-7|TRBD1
CASSQSLPGTGAYGQYF
TGTGCCAGCAGCCAATCCCTTCCCGGGACAGGAGCCTACGGGCAGTACTTC
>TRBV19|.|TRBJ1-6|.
CASSSMQGLGSPLHF
TGTGCCAGCAGCTCAATGCAGGGGTTGGGGTCACCCCTCCACTTT
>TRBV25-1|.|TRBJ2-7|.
CASSDPLYEQYF
TGTGCCAGCAGTGACCCCCTCTACGAGCAGTACTTC
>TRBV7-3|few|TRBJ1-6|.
CASSLVINSPLHF
TGTGCCAGCAGCTTAGTGATCAATTCACCCCTCCACTTT
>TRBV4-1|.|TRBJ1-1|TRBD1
CASSQRTGGDTEAFF
TGCGCCAGCAGCCAGCGTACAGGGGGGGACACTGAAGCTTTCTTT